Below, 14 T cell receptor beta chains from the same sample are listed, as sequenced in a study of post-analysis software for immune sequencing data. General study points: Several TRBV segments were more frequent in patients than controls; TRBV5-6, TRBV5-1 and TRBV20-1 belonged to this group.

The TCR beta cDNA libraries contained unique molecular identifiers. TCRdb reprocessed the PCR reads with MiXCR, giving one entry per CDR3 protein. Of about 260,000 distinct CDR3 sequences listed, roughly a third are singletons. For these TCRs, the target antigens are not known. The sample taken for sequencing was blood. All receptors derive from a girl aged 10-17 years with multiple sclerosis.

Ten or more counts support this clonotype. The chain recombines TRBV5-1 with TRBJ2-1; 9 bases fit TRBD1. The ends lost 4 bases at V and 0 bases at J; junction bases unmatched: 5. Germline CDR1 and CDR2: SGHRS and YFSETQ. The CDR3 extends over 16 amino acids. CDR3 sequence: CASSPGQGRSYNEQFF. In DNA, the CDR3 is TGCGCCAGCAGCCCGGGACAGGGACGCTCCTACAATGAGCAGTTCTTC.

With respect to this clonotype: A much larger clone differs from this one at a single base, so this may be a read error. This chain uses TRBV20-1 with TRBJ1-6; D might be TRBD1 (6 bases). Germline lookup yields CDR1 DFQATT and CDR2 SNEGSKA (reference sequence). The CDR3 covers 15 residues. The CDR3 DNA sequence: TGCAGTGCTAGTAATGCAGGGGAAGACGCTTCACCCCCCCACTTT. It specifies CSASNAGEDASPPHF.

This clonotype was observed many times. The chain uses TRBV7-2 and TRBJ1-5; TRBD1 matches at 8 bases. Germline values: CDR1 SGHTA, CDR2 FQGNSA. J lost 4 bases, V lost 2 bases, and 4 bases had no gene match. CDR3 length equals 15 residues. CDR3 amino acids: CASSLQTGVNQPQHF. The CDR3 DNA reads as TGTGCCAGCAGCTTACAGACAGGGGTTAATCAGCCCCAGCATTTT.

This clonotype appeared many times. V gene TRBV4-1 combines with J gene TRBJ1-1; D may be TRBD1 (6 bases). The V gene's germline CDR1 is MGHRA and CDR2 YSYEKL. There are 15 residues in the CDR3. V was shortened by 0 bases and J by 11 bases, with 19 bases between the two germline ends. This CDR3 reads CASSQEGTPKGGAFF. For the CDR3, the DNA is TGCGCCAGCAGCCAAGAAGGGACGCCAAAGGGGGGGGCTTTCTTT.

The genes are TRBV2 and TRBJ2-2; 7 bases map to TRBD2. CDR3 length equals 14 residues. Germline trimming cut 5 bases from V and 2 bases from J; bases unmatched to any gene: 2. Per germline, CDR1 SNHLY and CDR2 FYNNEI. The CDR3 DNA follows: TGTGCCAGCAGTCCTAGCGGCAACACCGGGGAGCTGTTTTTT. Protein sequence: CASSPSGNTGELFF.

As to this clonotype: This may come from a read error, since a much larger clone is one base off. The chain recombines TRBV24-1 with TRBJ2-5; tentatively, D is TRBD2 (6 bases). V was trimmed by 5 bases and J by 2 bases, leaving 14 bases between them. The length of the CDR3 is 15 residues. Germline lookup yields CDR1 KGHDR and CDR2 SFDVKD. The CDR3 sequence is CATSGNRGSQETQYF. The DNA of the CDR3 is TGTGCCACCAGTGGTAACCGGGGGTCACAAGAGACCCAGTACTTC.

On this clonotype itself: A much larger clone lies one base from this, so it may be a read error. The chain couples TRBV5-5 to TRBJ2-1; 7 positions match TRBD2. The CDR3 length is 17 residues. Germline CDR1 is SGHKS and CDR2 is YYEKEE (reference sequence). The CDR3 DNA reads as TGTGCCAGCAGCTCCGGAGGGGACTATGGCTCCTACAATGAGCAGCTCTTC. This translates into CASSSGGDYGSYNEQLF.

This chain connects TRBV7-6 to TRBJ2-2; D is tentatively TRBD1 or TRBD2 (5 bases each). The CDR3 length is 15 residues. Trimming stripped 3 bases from V and 3 bases from J, with 11 bases between. Per the germline V gene, CDR1 is SGHVS and CDR2 is FNYEAQ. As DNA, the CDR3 is TGTGCCAGCAGCTTGGACGGGGCATACACCGGGGAGCTGTTTTTT. Its translation: CASSLDGAYTGELFF.

A note on this clonotype: A much larger clone differs by one base, so this may be a read error. The chain combines TRBV6-5 with TRBJ1-2; 8 bases are shared with TRBD1. J gave up 8 bases and V 11 bases, and 10 bases lay outside the gene matches. This CDR3 has 12 amino acids. The germline CDR1 and CDR2 sequences are MNHEY and SVGAGI. The CDR3 region has the DNA TGTGCCGGCACCCAGGGGGCGACCGGCTACACCTTC. Its translation is CAGTQGATGYTF.

This clonotype was seen a handful of times. The chain has TRBV15 and TRBJ1-1; D is undetermined. The CDR3 length is 15 residues. Germline CDR1 and CDR2: LNHNV and YYDKDF (reference sequence). V was cut by 0 bases and J by 3 bases, with 11 bases left in between. The CDR3 loop is CATSRDSAGYTEAFF. Here the CDR3 DNA reads TGTGCCACCAGCAGAGATTCGGCGGGGTACACTGAAGCTTTCTTT.

The sample holds many counts of this clonotype. This chain uses TRBV5-1 with TRBJ2-6; tentative D call: TRBD1 (6 bases). CDR1 SGHRS and CDR2 YFSETQ come from the germline V gene. V was cut by 3 bases and J by 2 bases, with 9 bases left in between. The CDR3 contains 15 residues. The CDR3 DNA is TGCGCCAGCAGCTCACAGGGCGCTGGGGCCAACGTCCTGACTTTC. Translating it yields CASSSQGAGANVLTF.

A few counts support this clonotype. The rearrangement uses TRBV28 and TRBJ1-3; TRBD1 aligns across 7 bases. J was trimmed by 8 bases and V by 3 bases; bases with no gene match: 10. CDR3 length: 15 residues. From germline, CDR1 is MDHEN and CDR2 SYDVKM. The CDR3 region has the DNA TGTGCCAGCAGTTTGTGGACAGGCTATGGCTACACCATATATTTT. This encodes CASSLWTGYGYTIYF. The variable domain in full, completed from reference TRBV28 and TRBJ1-3, reads DVKVTQSSRYLVKRTGEKVFLECVQDMDHENMFWYRQDPGLGLRLIYFSYDVKMKEKGDIPEGYSVSREKKERFSLILESASTNQTSMYLCASSLWTGYGYTIYFGEGSWLTVV.

This chain uses TRBV10-3 with TRBJ2-1; TRBD2 aligns across 11 bases. After removal of 2 bases from V and 8 bases from J, the junction contained 11 bases not matched to a gene. The CDR3 is made up of 17 amino acids. The germline V gene has CDR1 ENHRY and CDR2 SYGVKD. CDR3 sequence reads: CAISERASGGPSDEQFF. In nucleotides, the CDR3 is TGTGCCATCAGTGAGCGGGCTAGCGGGGGGCCTTCCGATGAGCAGTTCTTC.

This clonotype was counted only a few times. V and J are TRBV3-1 and TRBJ2-1; 7 bases are shared with TRBD2. V gave up 11 bases and J gave up 9 bases; unmatched junction bases: 7. The CDR3 spans 11 residues. The V gene's germline CDR1 is LGHDT and CDR2 YNNKEL (reference sequence). CDR3 amino acids: CASTSWSEQFF. The CDR3 DNA sequence: TGTGCCTCGACTAGCTGGAGTGAGCAGTTCTTC.